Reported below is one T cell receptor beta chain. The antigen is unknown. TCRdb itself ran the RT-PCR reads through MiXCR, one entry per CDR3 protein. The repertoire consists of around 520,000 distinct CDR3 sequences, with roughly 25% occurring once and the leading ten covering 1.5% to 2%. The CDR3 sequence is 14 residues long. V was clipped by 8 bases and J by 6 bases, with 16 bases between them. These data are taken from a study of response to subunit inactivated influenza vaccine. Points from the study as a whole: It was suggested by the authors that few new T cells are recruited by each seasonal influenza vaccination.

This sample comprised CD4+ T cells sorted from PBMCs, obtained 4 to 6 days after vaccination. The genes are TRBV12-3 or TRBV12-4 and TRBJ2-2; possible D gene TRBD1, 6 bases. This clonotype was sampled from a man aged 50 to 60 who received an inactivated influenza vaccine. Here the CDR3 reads CASRDGQLPGELFF. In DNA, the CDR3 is TGTGCCAGCCGTGACGGACAGTTGCCCGGGGAGCTGTTTTTT.